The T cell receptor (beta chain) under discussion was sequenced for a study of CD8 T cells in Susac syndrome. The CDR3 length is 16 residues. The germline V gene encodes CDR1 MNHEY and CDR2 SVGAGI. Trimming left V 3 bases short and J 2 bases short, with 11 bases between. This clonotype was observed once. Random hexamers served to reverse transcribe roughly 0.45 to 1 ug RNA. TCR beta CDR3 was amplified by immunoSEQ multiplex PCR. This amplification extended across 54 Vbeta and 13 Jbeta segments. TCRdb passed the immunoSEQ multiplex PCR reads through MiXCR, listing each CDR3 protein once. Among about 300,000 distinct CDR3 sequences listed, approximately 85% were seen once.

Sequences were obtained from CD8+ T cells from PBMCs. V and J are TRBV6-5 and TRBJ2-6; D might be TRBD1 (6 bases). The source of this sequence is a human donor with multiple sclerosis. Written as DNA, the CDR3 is TGTGCCAGCAGTTATCCTGGGGGCGCTGGGGCCAACGTCCTGACTTTC. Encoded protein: CASSYPGGAGANVLTF.